What follows describes a single T cell receptor (beta chain). Its antigen is unidentified. Germline assignment: CDR1 MGHRA and CDR2 YSYEKL. This CDR3 has 14 amino acids. Unmatched junction bases numbered 9, after V lost 5 bases and J lost 8 bases. The use of a sample-barcoded 5' primer and a J-beta primer mix characterized a second PCR of about 6 to 11 cycles. TCRdb used MiXCR to reprocess the 5' RACE reads, holding one entry per CDR3 protein. The sample has 700,000 to 850,000 distinct CDR3 sequences, about 48% seen once. The data originate from a study of blood T cells in healthy people across ages. Findings and caveats of the study: Researchers report that TCR beta diversity correlated strongly with naive T cell percentage. Diversity of TCR beta per million T cells declined in a roughly linear way with age.

Each donor gave approximately 9.1 milliliters of peripheral blood. This chain connects TRBV4-1 to TRBJ1-2; 9 bases fit TRBD1. The sequence was obtained from a man aged 80 or over in good health. Source material: blood. The CDR3 nucleotides read TGCGCCAGCAGCTACCCGGGACAGGGCGTGGGCTACACCTTC. Translated: CASSYPGQGVGYTF.